The rows below give T cell receptor beta chains drawn from one sample of a study of T cell responses to AZD1222 COVID-19 vaccine. The table came from immunoSEQ multiplex PCR; TCRdb's copy has only in-frame clones and leaves some out. The sample lists approximately 140,000 clones, over 90% occurring once. The material was peripheral blood, obtained on day 0 of AZD1222 vaccination. The origin of the receptors is an adult in good health. Both conserved end residues are part of each CDR3. The D gene is left open where the match is weak. Some rows have no size entry. The others give once, few or many, or a class for an expanded clone.

v_call: TRBV9
clone_size: -
j_call: TRBJ1-4
d_call: -
cdr3_nt: TGTGCCAGCAGCGTAACGGGGGCCACTAATGAAAAACTGTTTTTT
cdr3_aa: CASSVTGATNEKLFF

v_call: TRBV28
clone_size: -
j_call: TRBJ2-1
d_call: TRBD2
cdr3_nt: TGTGCCAGCAGTTTATCCCCCGAGAGCCGACTAGCGGGGTGGCTTTTAGGGACACTCAATGAGCAGTTCTTC
cdr3_aa: CASSLSPESRLAGWLLGTLNEQFF

v_call: TRBV7-6
clone_size: -
j_call: TRBJ1-3
d_call: -
cdr3_nt: TGTGCCAGCAGCTTTAGTCAAGGATCTGGAAACACCATATATTTT
cdr3_aa: CASSFSQGSGNTIYF

v_call: TRBV6-5
clone_size: -
j_call: TRBJ1-1
d_call: -
cdr3_nt: TGTGCCAGCAGTTCAGGGTTTCGGAACACTGAAGCTTTCTTT
cdr3_aa: CASSSGFRNTEAFF

v_call: TRBV7-2
clone_size: -
j_call: TRBJ1-1
d_call: TRBD1
cdr3_nt: TGTGCCAGCAGCTTATCGGGACAGGGTAACACTGAAGCTTTCTTT
cdr3_aa: CASSLSGQGNTEAFF

v_call: TRBV18
clone_size: -
j_call: TRBJ2-7
d_call: TRBD2
cdr3_nt: TGTGCCAGCTCGTCCCCTAGCGGGAGCTCCTACGAGCAGTACTTC
cdr3_aa: CASSSPSGSSYEQYF

v_call: TRBV19
clone_size: once
j_call: TRBJ1-2
d_call: TRBD1
cdr3_nt: TGTGCCAGTACCAGGGGGCTCGGCTATGGCTACACCTTC
cdr3_aa: CASTRGLGYGYTF

v_call: TRBV19
clone_size: -
j_call: TRBJ2-7
d_call: -
cdr3_nt: TGTGCCAGTATGAATGACAGTCACTACGAGCAGTACTTC
cdr3_aa: CASMNDSHYEQYF

v_call: TRBV30
clone_size: -
j_call: TRBJ2-2
d_call: -
cdr3_nt: TGTGCCTGGAGTAGGGAAATCGGGGAGCTGTTTTTT
cdr3_aa: CAWSREIGELFF

v_call: TRBV19
clone_size: -
j_call: TRBJ1-2
d_call: -
cdr3_nt: TGTGCCAGTAGGGGACATACAGGGAACTATGGCTACACCTTC
cdr3_aa: CASRGHTGNYGYTF

v_call: TRBV3-1/TRBV3-2
clone_size: -
j_call: TRBJ1-2
d_call: TRBD1
cdr3_nt: TGTGCCAGCAGCCAAGGACAGGGGGCCTATGGCTACACCTTC
cdr3_aa: CASSQGQGAYGYTF

v_call: TRBV10-3
clone_size: -
j_call: TRBJ2-4
d_call: -
cdr3_nt: TGTGCCATCAGTACGGGAGCGACCGAGGCGAAAGCCAAAAACATTCAGTACTTC
cdr3_aa: CAISTGATEAKAKNIQYF

v_call: TRBV5-1
clone_size: -
j_call: TRBJ1-3
d_call: -
cdr3_nt: TGCGCCAGCAGCTTAAAGAGCTCTGGAAACACCATATATTTT
cdr3_aa: CASSLKSSGNTIYF

v_call: TRBV20-1
clone_size: -
j_call: TRBJ1-1
d_call: -
cdr3_nt: TGCAGTGCTAGTTTCCCCTCTGAAGCTTTCTTT
cdr3_aa: CSASFPSEAFF

v_call: TRBV28
clone_size: -
j_call: TRBJ2-7
d_call: -
cdr3_nt: TGTGCCAGCAGGGCGGGCGGGACAGACTACGAGCAGTACTTC
cdr3_aa: CASRAGGTDYEQYF

v_call: TRBV5-4
clone_size: -
j_call: TRBJ1-6
d_call: -
cdr3_nt: TGTGCCAGCAGGACCCTGACGGACGGGGAATCACCCCTCCACTTT
cdr3_aa: CASRTLTDGESPLHF

v_call: TRBV24-1
clone_size: -
j_call: TRBJ2-1
d_call: -
cdr3_nt: TGTGCCACCAGTGAGGGGGGATACAATGAGCAGTTCTTC
cdr3_aa: CATSEGGYNEQFF

v_call: TRBV27
clone_size: -
j_call: TRBJ2-7
d_call: TRBD1
cdr3_nt: TGTGCCAGCACAACAGGGGTGTTTGGCGAGCAGTACTTC
cdr3_aa: CASTTGVFGEQYF

v_call: TRBV5-5
clone_size: few
j_call: TRBJ2-1
d_call: TRBD1
cdr3_nt: TGTGCCAGCAGTAGGACAGGGGGCACGGATGAGCAGTTCTTC
cdr3_aa: CASSRTGGTDEQFF

v_call: TRBV5-1
clone_size: -
j_call: TRBJ1-4
d_call: TRBD1
cdr3_nt: TGCGCCAGCAACCCAGGGGGGACTGGTGAAAAACTGTTTTTT
cdr3_aa: CASNPGGTGEKLFF

v_call: TRBV12-5
clone_size: -
j_call: TRBJ2-3
d_call: -
cdr3_nt: TGTGCTAGTGCCAGCAGGATCGCAGATACGCAGTATTTT
cdr3_aa: CASASRIADTQYF

v_call: TRBV28
clone_size: -
j_call: TRBJ1-6
d_call: TRBD1
cdr3_nt: TGTGCCAGCAGCAAGGGACAGGGATATTCACCCCTCCACTTT
cdr3_aa: CASSKGQGYSPLHF

v_call: TRBV19
clone_size: -
j_call: TRBJ1-5
d_call: TRBD1
cdr3_nt: TGTGCCAGTAGTATTCCCGAGGACAGGAATAGCAATCAGCCCCAGCATTTT
cdr3_aa: CASSIPEDRNSNQPQHF

v_call: TRBV3-1/TRBV3-2
clone_size: once
j_call: TRBJ1-1
d_call: -
cdr3_nt: TGTGCCAGCAGTCCAAATTACAGGGAACTGGCCGAAGCTTTCTTT
cdr3_aa: CASSPNYRELAEAFF

v_call: TRBV7-9
clone_size: -
j_call: TRBJ2-2
d_call: -
cdr3_nt: TGTGCCAGCAGAGCTTCCTCCCCGGGAAAACACGGGGAGCTGTTTTTT
cdr3_aa: CASRASSPGKHGELFF

v_call: TRBV12-3/TRBV12-4
clone_size: -
j_call: TRBJ2-5
d_call: -
cdr3_nt: TGTGCCAGCGCAGACCCCAAAGAGACCCAGTACTTC
cdr3_aa: CASADPKETQYF

v_call: TRBV6-2/TRBV6-3
clone_size: -
j_call: TRBJ1-4
d_call: TRBD1
cdr3_nt: TGTGCCAGCAGCACACAGGGGATAGGTCTACGAGAAAAACTGTTTTTT
cdr3_aa: CASSTQGIGLREKLFF

v_call: TRBV28
clone_size: once
j_call: TRBJ2-5
d_call: -
cdr3_nt: TGTGCCAGCAGTCGGGACAACCAAGAGACCCAGTACTTC
cdr3_aa: CASSRDNQETQYF

v_call: TRBV5-1
clone_size: -
j_call: TRBJ1-6
d_call: -
cdr3_nt: TGCGCCAGCAGCTTGGCAGGGTCGAATTCACTCCTCCACTTT
cdr3_aa: CASSLAGSNSLLHF

v_call: TRBV5-5
clone_size: -
j_call: TRBJ1-5
d_call: -
cdr3_nt: TGTGCCAGCAGCTTGGGGCCCTCATCCAGCAATCAGCCCCAGCATTTT
cdr3_aa: CASSLGPSSSNQPQHF

v_call: TRBV9
clone_size: -
j_call: TRBJ2-7
d_call: TRBD2
cdr3_nt: TGTGCCAGCAGCCCTCTAGCGGGGGCCACTTACGAGCAGTACTTC
cdr3_aa: CASSPLAGATYEQYF

v_call: TRBV27
clone_size: -
j_call: TRBJ1-4
d_call: -
cdr3_nt: TGTGCCAGCACCCAATCCAGACAGGCCGCAACTAATGAAAAACTGTTTTTT
cdr3_aa: CASTQSRQAATNEKLFF

v_call: TRBV3-1/TRBV3-2
clone_size: -
j_call: TRBJ2-2
d_call: TRBD2
cdr3_nt: TGTGCCAGCAGCCGAAGCGGGATAAACACCGGGGAGCTGTTTTTT
cdr3_aa: CASSRSGINTGELFF

v_call: TRBV19
clone_size: -
j_call: TRBJ1-5
d_call: -
cdr3_nt: TGTGCCAGTACCCCTATCGGGGTTAGCAATCAGCCCCAGCATTTT
cdr3_aa: CASTPIGVSNQPQHF

v_call: TRBV11-3
clone_size: -
j_call: TRBJ2-1
d_call: -
cdr3_nt: TGTGCCAGCAGCCCGACCGGATCCCTCTCCTACAATGAGCAGTTCTTC
cdr3_aa: CASSPTGSLSYNEQFF

v_call: TRBV7-6
clone_size: -
j_call: TRBJ2-2
d_call: -
cdr3_nt: TGTGCCAGCAGCTTAACTGGGTCGAACACCGGGGAGCTGTTTTTT
cdr3_aa: CASSLTGSNTGELFF

v_call: TRBV11-2
clone_size: -
j_call: TRBJ1-1
d_call: -
cdr3_nt: TGTGCCAGCAGCTTAGATCTAAATGGGCGGCACGCGAACACTGAAGCTTTCTTT
cdr3_aa: CASSLDLNGRHANTEAFF

v_call: TRBV3-1/TRBV3-2
clone_size: once
j_call: TRBJ1-5
d_call: -
cdr3_nt: TGTGCCAGCAGCCAAGACACGGGCGTCCCCCAGCATTTT
cdr3_aa: CASSQDTGVPQHF

v_call: TRBV7-3
clone_size: few
j_call: TRBJ2-2
d_call: TRBD1
cdr3_nt: TGTGCCAGCAGCAGCCCCGGGACAGGCAACACCGGGGAGCTGTTTTTT
cdr3_aa: CASSSPGTGNTGELFF

v_call: TRBV20-1
clone_size: -
j_call: TRBJ2-5
d_call: -
cdr3_nt: TGCAGTGCTAGTGGGGGACAAAAAGAGACCCAGTACTTC
cdr3_aa: CSASGGQKETQYF

v_call: TRBV24-1
clone_size: -
j_call: TRBJ1-1
d_call: TRBD1
cdr3_nt: TGTGCCACCCAGGACAGGGGGAACACTGAAGCTTTCTTT
cdr3_aa: CATQDRGNTEAFF

v_call: TRBV4-1
clone_size: -
j_call: TRBJ1-3
d_call: TRBD1
cdr3_nt: TGCGCCAGCAGCCCTGGGAGAGCAAGGGGGCGCATTGGAAACACCATATATTTT
cdr3_aa: CASSPGRARGRIGNTIYF

v_call: TRBV5-6
clone_size: -
j_call: TRBJ1-2
d_call: -
cdr3_nt: TGTGCCAGCAGCTTAGGACAGCCCTATGGCTACACCTTC
cdr3_aa: CASSLGQPYGYTF

v_call: TRBV23-1
clone_size: -
j_call: TRBJ1-6
d_call: -
cdr3_nt: TGCGCCTCCGGACGGAATAATTCACCCCTCCACTTT
cdr3_aa: CASGRNNSPLHF

v_call: TRBV27
clone_size: -
j_call: TRBJ1-2
d_call: TRBD1
cdr3_nt: TGTGCCAGCAGTTTCCGGGACAGGGGCCGGGGTGGCTACACCTTC
cdr3_aa: CASSFRDRGRGGYTF

v_call: TRBV19
clone_size: -
j_call: TRBJ2-5
d_call: -
cdr3_nt: TGTGCCAGTAGTATAGGAACGGAGACCCAGTACTTC
cdr3_aa: CASSIGTETQYF